This TCR beta chain was documented in a study of OX40 agonist ivuxolimab in advanced cancers. The overall study: An agonistic anti-OX40 (CD134) antibody, ivuxolimab, was used to treat the patients.

Study results and caveats: Blood T cells, both CD4+ and CD8+, expanded clonally by week 6 at 0.1 to 3.0 mg/kg.

Autoimmune disease history or systemic immunosuppression led to patients being barred. For this clone: Its antigen is unknown.

TCRdb keeps only in-frame clones here, not all; method: immunoSEQ multiplex PCR. The top ten hold around 1.9% of the sample, which has over 65,000 clones, less than 95% seen once. Deletions cut 6 bases from V and 3 bases from J, with 8 bases between. This CDR3 contains 12 residues. Germline V gene sequence: CDR1 MNHEY, CDR2 SMNVEV (reference sequence). The sample was CD4+ or CD8+ T cells sorted from blood, taken in a trial of the OX40 agonist ivuxolimab. This TCR derives from an adult with an advanced solid tumor such as melanoma, head and neck, liver or kidney cancer. The chain is built from TRBV27 and TRBJ1-1; D gene uncertain. This CDR3 reads CASRSTYTEAFF. Here the CDR3 DNA reads TGTGCCAGCAGATCAACCTACACTGAAGCTTTCTTT.